This TCR beta chain was sequenced during a study of T cells in Graves' hyperthyroidism and ophthalmopathy. Patients aged 18 to 65 with hyperthyroidism were newly diagnosed, with duration under 2 months. Uncontrolled infection, other autoimmune disease, pregnancy or lactation excluded patients. Diagnoses used clinical symptoms, serum thyroxine and TRAb, thyroid ultrasound and orbital computed tomography. Study outcomes and limitations: Most expanded thyroid clonotypes above 0.001 also appeared in blood.

Germline CDR1 is SGDLS and CDR2 is YYNGEE. The CDR3 sequence is 15 residues long. V was cut by 1 base and J by 1 base, with 11 bases left in between. Amplified TCR beta CDR3 regions derived from RNA transcripts. The HTBI primer set was used in a first-round RT-PCR of the TCR CDR3. TCRdb fed the multiplex PCR reads into MiXCR, producing one record per CDR3 protein. Of approximately 370,000 distinct CDR3 sequences in the sample, 17% are singletons; the top ten hold approximately 35%. Regarding this clonotype: Its specificity is unknown.

The clonotype was recovered from a woman aged 25 to 39 with Graves' hyperthyroidism that later progressed to Graves' ophthalmopathy. The gene calls are TRBV9 and TRBJ2-5; the D gene is possibly TRBD2 (5 bases). The specimen was blood. The CDR3: CASSVKRRFQETQYF. For the CDR3, the DNA is TGTGCCAGCAGCGTAAAGCGGCGATTCCAAGAGACCCAGTACTTC.